The rows below give T cell receptor beta chains drawn from one sample of a study of T-cell memory formation after mild COVID-19. TCRdb independently ran MiXCR on the 5' RACE reads; one entry per CDR3 protein. The sample lists about 600,000 distinct CDR3 sequences; roughly 20% were seen once. Specimen: PBMCs or a T cell subset sorted from them (not recorded which). The receptors here all came from an adult woman who had mild COVID-19 (a few samples of this study predate the infection). Cell type and time point are not known. Both conserved end residues are part of each CDR3. D genes are given only for firm matches. Some rows mark clone size as missing; the rest say once, few, many or name a class of expanded clone.

D,size,V,length,J,CDR3,DNA
TRBD1,few,TRBV12-5,15,TRBJ2-1,CASGMGDSSYNEQFF,TGTGCTAGTGGTATGGGGGACAGCTCCTACAATGAGCAGTTCTTC
TRBD2,-,TRBV30,16,TRBJ2-7,CAWSVGLARSSYEQYF,TGTGCCTGGAGTGTTGGACTAGCGAGAAGCTCCTACGAGCAGTACTTC
-,-,TRBV15,14,TRBJ2-7,CATSEDREAWEQYF,TGTGCCACCAGCGAAGACAGGGAGGCCTGGGAGCAGTACTTC
TRBD1,few,TRBV29-1,17,TRBJ1-1,CSVEGRGTGRMNTEAFF,TGCAGCGTTGAAGGAAGAGGGACAGGTCGTATGAACACTGAAGCTTTCTTT
TRBD1,few,TRBV20-1,15,TRBJ2-3,CSAPTGRRRTDTQYF,TGCAGTGCCCCGACAGGGAGACGTAGAACAGATACGCAGTATTTT
TRBD1,-,TRBV7-8,18,TRBJ2-2,CASSLEQQGASYTGELFF,TGTGCCAGCAGCTTAGAACAACAGGGGGCAAGTTACACCGGGGAGCTGTTTTTT
-,-,TRBV20-1,13,TRBJ1-1,CSAGGGMNTEAFF,TGCAGTGCCGGTGGGGGGATGAACACTGAAGCTTTCTTT
-,few,TRBV20-1,16,TRBJ1-5,CSARDGREGASQPQHF,TGCAGTGCTAGAGATGGAAGAGAAGGTGCAAGTCAGCCCCAGCATTTT
-,-,TRBV4-3,14,TRBJ2-3,CASSQASLTDTQYF,TGCGCCAGCAGCCAAGCTTCCCTCACAGATACGCAGTATTTT
-,once,TRBV6-1,14,TRBJ1-2,CASIGGPLNYGYTF,TGTGCCAGCATAGGAGGGCCACTCAACTATGGCTACACCTTC
-,many,TRBV12-3/TRBV12-4,13,TRBJ2-2,CASSFTSTGELFF,TGTGCCAGCAGTTTCACTAGCACCGGGGAGCTGTTTTTT
-,-,TRBV24-1,12,TRBJ1-2,CATADAGYGYTF,TGTGCCACCGCGGACGCTGGCTATGGCTACACCTTC
-,few,TRBV5-1,14,TRBJ2-1,CASSPGVAYNEQFF,TGCGCCAGCAGTCCCGGTGTGGCATACAATGAGCAGTTCTTC
TRBD1,few,TRBV7-8,14,TRBJ2-7,CASSFPGQSYEQYF,TGTGCCAGCAGCTTCCCGGGACAGTCCTACGAGCAGTACTTC
TRBD1,-,TRBV19,13,TRBJ1-5,CASRDRVGQPQHF,TGTGCCAGTAGGGACAGGGTAGGTCAGCCCCAGCATTTT
-,-,TRBV6-1,12,TRBJ1-1,CASSEADPRSFF,TGTGCCAGCAGTGAAGCGGATCCCCGTTCTTTCTTT
TRBD1,-,TRBV5-1,15,TRBJ2-1,CASSHGQGLWNEQFF,TGCGCCAGCAGCCACGGACAGGGGCTATGGAATGAGCAGTTCTTC
-,-,TRBV29-1,13,TRBJ1-1,CSVAPGKSTEAFF,TGCAGCGTGGCCCCAGGTAAAAGCACTGAAGCTTTCTTT
TRBD2,-,TRBV9,16,TRBJ2-7,CASSPPTLAGSHEQYF,TGTGCCAGCAGCCCTCCAACCCTAGCGGGGAGTCACGAGCAGTACTTC
-,few,TRBV3-1,15,TRBJ2-7,CASSHSTGSSYEQYF,TGTGCCAGCAGCCATTCCACAGGGAGCTCCTACGAGCAGTACTTC
-,many,TRBV5-1,15,TRBJ2-3,CASSLSRAGEDTQYF,TGCGCCAGCAGCTTGAGTAGGGCGGGTGAAGATACGCAGTATTTT
-,-,TRBV20-1,13,TRBJ2-1,CSARPGRYNEQFF,TGCAGTGCTCGACCCGGACGTTACAATGAGCAGTTCTTC
-,-,TRBV5-5,16,TRBJ2-2,CASSLTGRVITGELFF,TGTGCCAGCAGCTTAACAGGGAGAGTTATCACCGGGGAGCTGTTTTTT
-,-,TRBV20-1,14,TRBJ2-1,CSPIRGRTYNEQFF,TGCAGTCCAATTCGGGGGCGCACCTACAATGAGCAGTTCTTC